This T cell receptor (beta chain) was identified during a study of T cell repertoires in cytomegalovirus infection. Study overall: In the study, CMV epitopes included recently identified HLA-C-restricted and well-studied HLA-B-restricted ones. The public TCR beta signatures pointed to both CMV infection and matching HLA type. Study-level points and caveats: Of the TCR beta families, the public ones yielded a cumulative frequency that identified carriers of CMV plus the relevant HLA. Clonotypes of TCR beta that were HLA-C-restricted and CMV-specific dominated the ex vivo response.

MiXCR, run by TCRdb on the reads, gives a single entry per CDR3 protein. This table has about a million distinct CDR3 sequences, less than 35% appearing once. Germline V lookup: CDR1 MNHNY, CDR2 SVGAGI (reference sequence). This CDR3 has 16 residues. With 0 bases removed from V and 10 bases from J, the gap between germline ends came to 22 bases. Details on this clonotype: What it recognizes is unknown.

This sample comprised cultured CD8+ T cells from PBMCs, obtained from culture after CMV antigen stimulation. The receptor was derived from a human donor in good health (CMV status not recorded). Some clones in this sample may be carry-over from other donors' samples. The gene calls are TRBV6-6 and TRBJ2-7; D may correspond to TRBD1 or TRBD2 (5 bases each). CDR3 sequence (DNA): TGTGCCAGCAGTTACTCGGGTCATCCTGGGACGGTTCAACAGTACGTC. This encodes CASSYSGHPGTVQQYV.